This TCR beta chain comes out of a study of cytomegalovirus exposure and HLA in healthy donors. The PCR had 60 Vbeta and 13 Jbeta primers. Some clones are missing from TCRdb's copy, which holds only in-frame ones; the method was immunoSEQ multiplex PCR. The sample lists 150,000 to 200,000 clones; around 83% were seen once. The CDR3 loop spans 15 amino acids. CDR1 and CDR2 (germline): WSHSY, SAAADI. V dropped 7 bases and J dropped 1 base, with 16 bases sitting between them. Donors showed nominal health when sampled, although they likely had unrecorded immune exposures. This sequence joins TRBV10-2 and TRBJ2-5; a weak D match, TRBD2 (7 bases). The TCR was taken from a man in his fifties or sixties in good health and CMV-seropositive. Material: PBMCs. Written as DNA, the CDR3 is TGCGCCAGCACAAATCGTGGGGGGGCCCAAGAGACCCAGTACTTC. Translated: CASTNRGGAQETQYF.